This T cell receptor (beta chain) derives from a study of blood T cell repertoires in COVID-19. Study details: There were acute and convalescent COVID-19 samples, and they came from the United States, Italy and Spain. PBMCs, B-cell-depleted T cells, or T cells provided the cDNA or gDNA that made up the material.

Germline V gene lookup returns CDR1 KGHSH and CDR2 LQKENI. This CDR3 is built from 16 residues. V lost 1 base and J lost 8; bases outside the gene matches: 5. Original data processing: Amplification with reference gene primers provided the estimates of nucleated cell counts. Only in-frame clones appear in the TCRdb table, and some are missing; sequencing was by immunoSEQ multiplex PCR. The V and J calls and clone size are taken from that table; D and trimming were inferred from the DNA. The sample lists approximately 120,000 clones, 70% to 90% seen once, with roughly 18% in the top ten. The sequenced sample was peripheral blood. This TCR was recovered from a woman in her fifties or sixties who had recovered from COVID-19. The rearrangement joins TRBV18 to TRBJ1-6; 10 bases map to TRBD1. CDR3 in DNA: TGTGCCAGCTCACCACAGTCCGGGACAGGGGATTCACCCCTCCACTTT. Its translation: CASSPQSGTGDSPLHF. Using reference TRBV18 and TRBJ1-6 for the parts outside the CDR3, the full variable domain is NAGVMQNPRHLVRRRGQEARLRCSPMKGHSHVYWYRQLPEEGLKFMVYLQKENIIDESGMPKERFSAEFPKEGPSILRIQQVVRGDSAAYFCASSPQSGTGDSPLHFGNGTRLTVT.